This T cell receptor (beta chain) emerged from a study of cytomegalovirus exposure and HLA in healthy donors. Primers for the PCR totalled 60 Vbeta and 13 Jbeta. TCRdb's table, derived via immunoSEQ multiplex PCR, lists solely in-frame clones and lacks some. This table has around 100,000 clones, around 80% appearing once. This CDR3 is 15 amino acids long. CDR1 and CDR2 (germline): MDHEN, SYDVKM. The V and J ends lost 5 bases and 2 bases respectively, with 15 bases between them. Remarks on this clone: Other DNA sequences in this sample translate to the same CDR3.

The sequenced sample was PBMCs. The sequence was collected from a woman aged 40 to 50 in good health and CMV-seronegative. This chain links TRBV28 with TRBJ2-5; maybe TRBD1 (5 bases). This chain's CDR3 is CASSPPQGEQETQYF. The CDR3 nucleotides read TGTGCCAGCAGTCCGCCCCAGGGTGAGCAAGAGACCCAGTACTTC.